These 31 T cell receptor beta chains share one sample of origin, sequenced in a study of a mutant IDH1 vaccine in newly diagnosed glioma. The table came from immunoSEQ multiplex PCR; TCRdb's copy has only in-frame clones and leaves some out. The sample shows roughly 40,000 clones, 70% to 90% of them seen only once. Time point here: week 5, during vaccination. A single vaccine dose contained 300 ug of mutant IDH1 20-mer peptide, and topical imiquimod was used with it. For these receptors, no antigen is known. The sample in question was PBMCs, obtained from a glioma patient whose treatment included an IDH1 peptide vaccine. All receptors come from a man aged 40-55 years with glioma.

This chain uses TRBV10-3 with TRBJ1-5; D unclear. The CDR3 totals 13 residues. Trimming took off 0 bases at V and 9 bases at J, with 9 bases between the two ends. Germline loops: CDR1 ENHRY, CDR2 SYGVKD. The CDR3 protein is CAISESEAGPQHF. The CDR3 DNA sequence: TGTGCCATCAGTGAGTCAGAGGCAGGGCCCCAGCATTTT.

The chain joins TRBV7-6 to TRBJ1-5; 8 bases align to TRBD1. The CDR3 consists of 15 residues. Germline lookup yields CDR1 SGHVS and CDR2 FNYEAQ. The J segment lost 2 bases and the V segment lost 3 bases, leaving 3 bases of the junction unmatched. The CDR3 DNA reads as TGTGCCAGCAGCTTGCAGACAGGGGGCAATCAGCCCCAGCATTTT. This sequence encodes CASSLQTGGNQPQHF.

This clone was counted a single time. The rearrangement uses TRBV14 and TRBJ1-1, with 7 bases identical to TRBD1. The ends lost 4 bases at V and 4 bases at J; junction bases unmatched: 3. Germline values: CDR1 SGHDN, CDR2 FVKESK. This CDR3 comprises 13 residues. In nucleotides, the CDR3 is TGTGCCAGCAGCCCCTACAGGGGCACTGAAGCTTTCTTT. It yields the protein CASSPYRGTEAFF.

This CDR3 is CASSNQVRETQYF. The CDR3 coding sequence is TGTGCCAGTAGTAACCAGGTGAGAGAGACCCAGTACTTC. The chain carries TRBV19 and TRBJ2-5; D call uncertain. CDR1 and CDR2 (germline): LNHDA, SQIVND (reference sequence). Trimming left V 4 bases short and J 4 bases short, with 10 bases between. The CDR3 is 13 residues long. The variable domain in full, with the rest retrieved from reference TRBV19 and TRBJ2-5, is DGGITQSPKYLFRKEGQNVTLSCEQNLNHDAMYWYRQDPGQGLRLIYYSQIVNDFQKGDIAEGYSVSREKKESFPLTVTSAQKNPTAFYLCASSNQVRETQYFGPGTRLLVL.

The CDR3 DNA reads TGTGCCAGCAGCCTTAGCGGGAGCTCCTACAATGAGCAGTTCTTC. This gives the protein CASSLSGSSYNEQFF. The chain is built from TRBV7-9 and TRBJ2-1, with 9 bases matching TRBD2. This CDR3 contains 15 residues. The V segment lost 5 bases and the J segment 0 bases; nucleotides outside the gene matches: 2. CDR1 and CDR2 (germline): SEHNR, FQNEAQ (reference sequence).

The chain employs TRBV7-3 and TRBJ2-5; D is uncertain. Germline assignment: CDR1 SGHTA and CDR2 FQGTGA. The CDR3 extends over 13 amino acids. The V end was cut by 3 bases, the J end by 4 bases, with 9 bases between. The CDR3 nucleotides read TGTGCCAGCAGCTTTGATAACGGAGAGACCCAGTACTTC. Residues: CASSFDNGETQYF.

The gene calls are TRBV7-3 and TRBJ2-1, with 7 bases matching TRBD2. CDR3 length: 16 residues. Per the germline V gene, CDR1 is SGHTA and CDR2 is FQGTGA. V was pared by 3 bases and J by 5 bases, with 10 bases of the junction left unmatched. CDR3 in amino acids: CASSLPGAGAHNEQFF. CDR3 in DNA: TGTGCCAGCAGCTTGCCCGGGGCGGGAGCGCACAATGAGCAGTTCTTC.

J is TRBJ2-7 and V is TRBV6-1; the match to TRBD1 covers 12 bases. The trim removed 6 bases at V and 3 bases at J, leaving 6 bases unmatched. The CDR3 has 15 residues. Germline loops: CDR1 MNHNS, CDR2 SASEGT. CDR3 in amino acids: CASRAGTGGDYEQYF. The CDR3, as DNA: TGTGCCAGCAGGGCGGGGACAGGGGGCGACTACGAGCAGTACTTC.

The chain recombines TRBV18 with TRBJ2-7; TRBD2 aligns across 7 bases. The junction had 5 bases not matched to a gene; V was cut back by 3 bases and J by 6 bases. CDR1 and CDR2 from the germline V gene are KGHSH and LQKENI. The CDR3 is made up of 13 amino acids. DNA of the CDR3: TGTGCCAGCTCACCTGGCATAGCGGGCGAGCAGTACTTC. This sequence encodes CASSPGIAGEQYF.

The CDR3 loop reads CASSQRQGGGTDTQYF. CDR3 coding DNA: TGCGCCAGCAGCCAGAGACAGGGAGGGGGCACAGATACGCAGTATTTT. The V gene is TRBV4-1, the J gene TRBJ2-3, with D perhaps being TRBD1 or TRBD2 (7 bases each). This CDR3 has 16 amino acids. V was cut by 3 bases and J by 1 base, with 14 bases left in between. From germline, CDR1 is MGHRA and CDR2 YSYEKL.

The CDR3 DNA follows: TGTGCCAGCAGCCTCAACTACGAGCAGTACTTC. It yields the protein CASSLNYEQYF. The J gene is TRBJ2-7, the V gene TRBV5-8, with D unclear. CDR1 SGHTS and CDR2 YDEGEE come from the germline V gene. The germline V and J ends were trimmed by 4 bases and 3 bases, with 5 bases remaining between them. The CDR3 totals 11 residues.

This clone came up a few times. CDR3 coding DNA: TGTGCCAGCAGCTTCTTTGTTTGTGGCTACACCTTC. Protein product: CASSFFVCGYTF. The chain couples TRBV7-7 to TRBJ1-2; D is unresolved. V lost 3 bases, J lost 7 bases, and 9 bases lay in between. From germline, CDR1 is SSHAT and CDR2 FNYEAQ (reference sequence). There are 12 residues in the CDR3.

The J gene is TRBJ2-2, the V gene TRBV4-3; 8 nucleotides agree with TRBD1. V lost 2 bases and J lost 4; bases outside the gene matches: 9. CDR1 and CDR2 from the germline V gene are LGHNA and YSLEER. The CDR3 contains 17 residues. Here the CDR3 reads CASSQLPGQGSTGELFF. The DNA of the CDR3 is TGCGCCAGCAGCCAATTACCAGGACAGGGTTCCACCGGGGAGCTGTTTTTT.

This clone showed up just once. The J gene is TRBJ2-2, the V gene TRBV7-2; D gene unclear. The germline V gene encodes CDR1 SGHTA and CDR2 FQGNSA. This CDR3 has 13 residues. Between the trimmed V and J ends, which lost 4 bases and 7 bases, there was a span of 10 bases. CDR3 bases: TGTGCCAGCAGCTCTAAGGGTGACGGGGAGCTGTTTTTT. This sequence encodes CASSSKGDGELFF.

This chain uses TRBV5-1 with TRBJ1-4; perhaps TRBD1 as D (6 bases). The ends were cut back, 4 bases at V and 3 bases at J, with 10 bases in the middle. The CDR3 extends over 14 amino acids. Germline CDR1 SGHRS, CDR2 YFSETQ. CDR3 coding DNA: TGCGCCAGCAGCGCGGGACAACCTAATGAAAAACTGTTTTTT. Translation gives CASSAGQPNEKLFF.

This clone occurred once. The genes are TRBV15 and TRBJ1-4; no firm D call. Deletions cut 2 bases from V and 4 bases from J, with 8 bases between. This CDR3 is 14 amino acids long. Germline values: CDR1 LNHNV, CDR2 YYDKDF (reference sequence). The CDR3 bases are TGTGCCACCAGCAGACGGCAGATTAATGAAAAACTGTTTTTT. Its translation is CATSRRQINEKLFF.

The chain carries TRBV5-1 and TRBJ2-4, with unresolved D. Trimming stripped 1 base from V and 0 bases from J, with 5 bases between. The CDR3 contains 14 residues. From germline, CDR1 is SGHRS and CDR2 YFSETQ. The CDR3 DNA is TGCGCCAGCAGCTTGTTAGGAGCCAAAAACATTCAGTACTTC. Protein: CASSLLGAKNIQYF.

V usage is TRBV9 and J usage is TRBJ2-2; 12 bases line up with TRBD1. Germline V gene lookup returns CDR1 SGDLS and CDR2 YYNGEE. The length of the CDR3 is 17 residues. Unmatched junction bases numbered 6, after V lost 0 bases and J lost 6 bases. This CDR3 reads CASSVGVGQGAPGELFF. DNA for the CDR3: TGTGCCAGCAGCGTAGGAGTGGGACAGGGGGCCCCCGGGGAGCTGTTTTTT.

The chain couples TRBV5-6 to TRBJ2-7; no reliable D call. The CDR3 extends over 11 amino acids. Germline CDR1 is SGHDT and CDR2 is YYEEEE. The V gene lost 3 bases and the J gene lost 3 bases, with 4 bases spanning the gap. This chain's CDR3 is CASSSYYEQYF. The CDR3 region has the DNA TGTGCCAGCAGCTCTTACTACGAGCAGTACTTC.

V usage is TRBV4-3 and J usage is TRBJ2-1, with D hard to call. This CDR3 has 13 residues. Germline loops: CDR1 LGHNA, CDR2 YSLEER. With 0 bases removed from V and 7 bases from J, the gap between germline ends came to 7 bases. The CDR3 region is CASSQEAWNEQFF. The CDR3, as DNA: TGCGCCAGCAGCCAAGAGGCTTGGAATGAGCAGTTCTTC.

This clone was seen a few times. This chain connects TRBV19 to TRBJ2-2; possibly TRBD1 for D (6 bases). The V gene's germline CDR1 is LNHDA and CDR2 SQIVND (reference sequence). The CDR3 has 15 residues. V lost 7 bases to trimming and J lost 4 bases, with 16 bases between them. The DNA of the CDR3 is TGTGCCAGTATCCCGAGGGGGAAAGGCACCGGGGAGCTGTTTTTT. Its protein is CASIPRGKGTGELFF.

This chain links TRBV15 with TRBJ1-5, with D perhaps matching TRBD1 (6 bases). Trimming pared 11 bases from V and 0 bases from J, leaving 20 bases between. CDR3 length: 16 amino acids. Germline values: CDR1 LNHNV, CDR2 YYDKDF (reference sequence). The CDR3: CASAAGGLYSNQPQHF. The CDR3 DNA follows: TGTGCCTCGGCGGCGGGGGGCCTTTATAGCAATCAGCCCCAGCATTTT.

The CDR3 DNA reads TGCGCCAGCAGGTCTAGAAGTTCTAATGAAAAACTGTTTTTT. Its protein is CASRSRSSNEKLFF. V and J are TRBV5-1 and TRBJ1-4; D is uncertain. Germline V gene sequence: CDR1 SGHRS, CDR2 YFSETQ. The CDR3 totals 14 residues. The V end was cut by 5 bases, the J end by 3 bases, with 11 bases between.

The V call is TRBV25-1, the J call TRBJ2-7; D perhaps matches TRBD1 (8 bases). Per the germline V gene, CDR1 is MGHDK and CDR2 is SYGVNS. The CDR3 has 14 residues. The V and J ends lost 8 bases and 5 bases respectively, with 19 bases between them. The DNA for the CDR3 is TGTGCCAGCGGCAGACAGGGGAGGGACAACGAGCAGTACTTC. Protein sequence: CASGRQGRDNEQYF.

The chain links TRBV19 to TRBJ2-1; D gene uncertain. The CDR3 consists of 13 residues. The V and J ends lost 7 bases and 0 bases respectively, with 7 bases between them. Per germline, CDR1 LNHDA and CDR2 SQIVND (reference sequence). The CDR3 region is CASTLNSYNEQFF. The DNA of the CDR3 is TGTGCCAGTACACTGAACTCCTACAATGAGCAGTTCTTC.

Remarks on this clone: The junction does not match germline at one end; this may be a read error. The chain employs TRBV25-1 and TRBJ2-7; either TRBD1 or TRBD2 may supply D (5 bases each). This CDR3 has 15 amino acids. In germline, CDR1 is MGHDK, CDR2 SYGVNS. This chain's CDR3 is CASSDFSGPSYKQYF. For the CDR3, the DNA is TGTGCCAGCAGTGATTTCTCGGGACCTTCCTACAAGCAGTACTTC.

The J gene is TRBJ2-3, the V gene TRBV5-1; no definite D call. Trimming cost V 1 base and J 4 bases, with 10 bases left between them. Germline-derived CDR1 and CDR2 are SGHRS and YFSETQ. The CDR3 totals 14 residues. The CDR3 here is CASSLSRSADTQYF. The CDR3 coding sequence is TGCGCCAGCAGCTTGAGCAGGTCCGCAGATACGCAGTATTTT.

The genes are TRBV7-6 and TRBJ1-4, with D hard to call. CDR3 size: 15 residues. CDR1 and CDR2 from the germline V gene are SGHVS and FNYEAQ. V was pared by 5 bases and J by 7 bases, with 17 bases between. CDR3 residues: CASSNPDANGEKLFF. DNA for the CDR3: TGTGCCAGCAGCAACCCGGACGCCAATGGTGAAAAACTGTTTTTT. The whole variable domain, remainder taken from reference TRBV7-6 and TRBJ1-4, is GAGVSQSPRYKVTKRGQDVALRCDPISGHVSLYWYRQALGQGPEFLTYFNYEAQQDKSGLPNDRFSAERPEGSISTLTIQRTEQRDSAMYRCASSNPDANGEKLFFGSGTQLSVL.

V usage is TRBV6-5 and J usage is TRBJ1-1; D not resolved. The CDR3 consists of 14 residues. Germline CDR1 and CDR2: MNHEY and SVGAGI. Trimming left V 6 bases short and J 0 bases short, with 11 bases between. In DNA, the CDR3 is TGTGCCAGCAGCCTCGGTGCTATGAACACTGAAGCTTTCTTT. Amino acid sequence: CASSLGAMNTEAFF.

CDR3 DNA: TGTGCCAGCAGCTTGGTACACCAAGGTGAAGCTTTCTTT. It yields the protein CASSLVHQGEAFF. The V and J genes are TRBV7-2 and TRBJ1-1, with unresolved D. V lost 3 bases and J lost 7, with 12 bases in between. This CDR3 spans 13 amino acids. The germline gives CDR1 SGHTA, CDR2 FQGNSA.

This sequence joins TRBV19 and TRBJ2-2, with a possible D match to TRBD2 (5 bases). Germline values: CDR1 LNHDA, CDR2 SQIVND (reference sequence). The CDR3 spans 15 residues. V was pared by 5 bases and J by 4 bases, with 14 bases between. CDR3: CASSLAGWSTGELFF. The CDR3 DNA is TGTGCCAGTAGTTTGGCGGGCTGGAGCACCGGGGAGCTGTTTTTT.